These 22 T cell receptor beta chains came from one sample sequenced in a study of shared clonotypes between healthy human individuals. CD45RO negativity and positive selection for CCR7 defined naive CD8 cells, a population that excluded terminally differentiated effector memory CD45RA+ cells. The table came from immunoSEQ multiplex PCR; TCRdb's copy has only in-frame clones and leaves some out. The sample lists about 610,000 clones; roughly 96% were seen once. Sequenced input: naive CD8+ T cells sorted from blood. The receptor source for this set is a woman in her twenties or thirties in good health.

This chain uses TRBV15 with TRBJ2-5; 10 nucleotides line up with TRBD2. This CDR3 region has 16 residues. Unmatched junction bases numbered 10, after V lost 4 bases and J lost 5 bases. Germline CDR1 is LNHNV and CDR2 is YYDKDF (reference sequence). CDR3 protein: CATSIEGAGGVETQYF. The CDR3 nucleotides are TGTGCCACCAGCATTGAAGGAGCGGGAGGGGTGGAGACCCAGTACTTC.

V usage is TRBV27 and J usage is TRBJ2-1; TRBD1 matches at 8 bases. J was trimmed by 6 bases and V by 10 bases; bases with no gene match: 5. Germline CDR1 and CDR2: MNHEY and SMNVEV (reference sequence). This CDR3 region has 12 residues. The CDR3 coding sequence is TGTGCCACCTGGACAGGGATCAATGAGCAGTTCTTC. Translating it yields CATWTGINEQFF.

The genes are TRBV5-1 and TRBJ1-5, with D perhaps matching TRBD1 (6 bases). From germline, CDR1 is SGHRS and CDR2 YFSETQ. Trimming took off 0 bases at V and 5 bases at J, with 12 bases between the two ends. CDR3 size: 15 residues. Here the CDR3 reads CASSLGDRLDQPQHF. The CDR3 DNA reads as TGCGCCAGCAGCTTGGGAGACAGGCTAGATCAGCCCCAGCATTTT.

This chain links TRBV21-1 with TRBJ1-1; the D call TRBD1 from the table was never checked on the DNA. TRBV21-1 is reported as a pseudogene. The length of the CDR3 is 15 residues. CDR3: CASSTSRGRRFEAFF. CDR3 nucleotides: TGTGCCAGCAGCACAAGCAGGGGGAGGAGGTTTGAAGCTTTCTTT.

The chain couples TRBV5-8 to TRBJ2-7; D gene ambiguous. This CDR3 spans 13 amino acids. V was clipped by 1 base and J by 3 bases, with 8 bases between them. Germline values: CDR1 SGHTS, CDR2 YDEGEE. As DNA, the CDR3 is TGTGCCAGCAGCTTGAACGTGTTCTACGAGCAGTACTTC. This gives the protein CASSLNVFYEQYF.

V and J are TRBV27 and TRBJ1-2; D is possibly TRBD1 (5 bases). Germline CDR1 and CDR2: MNHEY and SMNVEV (reference sequence). The CDR3 length is 14 residues. The germline V and J ends were trimmed by 5 bases and 2 bases, with 12 bases remaining between them. The CDR3 DNA reads as TGTGCCAGCAGTCACGGGACCGTGAACTATGGCTACACCTTC. This gives the protein CASSHGTVNYGYTF.

In nucleotides, the CDR3 is TGCGCCAGCAGACAGGACCCCCACGAGCAGTACTTC. This sequence encodes CASRQDPHEQYF. The chain recombines TRBV5-1 with TRBJ2-7; D possibly corresponds to TRBD1 (5 bases). V lost 5 bases and J lost 5, with 11 bases in between. This CDR3 region has 12 residues. The germline V gene has CDR1 SGHRS and CDR2 YFSETQ.

This chain joins TRBV19 and TRBJ1-5; a weak D match, TRBD1 (5 bases). Trimming pared 7 bases from V and 0 bases from J, leaving 13 bases between. CDR1 is LNHDA and CDR2 is SQIVND in the germline V gene (reference sequence). CDR3 size: 15 residues. Here the CDR3 DNA reads TGTGCCAGTACCATGAGGGGATTTAGCAATCAGCCCCAGCATTTT. Translated: CASTMRGFSNQPQHF.

V gene TRBV30 combines with J gene TRBJ2-7; D is unclear. Trimming removed 3 bases at V and 6 bases at J, with 12 bases between. The CDR3 consists of 12 residues. Germline lookup yields CDR1 GTSNPN and CDR2 SVGIG (reference sequence). In nucleotides, the CDR3 is TGTGCCTGGAGAGCTCCACTTGTCGAGCAGTACTTC. It specifies CAWRAPLVEQYF.

The count of this clone is one. V gene TRBV5-4 combines with J gene TRBJ1-2, with D possibly TRBD1 on 6 matching bases. CDR1 and CDR2 (germline): SGHNT, YYREEE (reference sequence). Trimming removed 0 bases from V and 3 bases from J, with 21 bases in between. The CDR3 loop spans 18 amino acids. The CDR3 loop is CASSLAVGRGSADYGYTF. DNA for the CDR3: TGTGCCAGCAGCTTGGCCGTGGGCAGGGGATCCGCCGACTATGGCTACACCTTC.

This sequence joins TRBV5-1 and TRBJ1-2; D gene unclear. V lost 3 bases and J 6 bases, leaving 12 bases between the germline ends. The germline V gene encodes CDR1 SGHRS and CDR2 YFSETQ. This CDR3 region has 13 residues. CDR3 sequence reads: CASSWNVRDGYTF. CDR3 nucleotide sequence: TGCGCCAGCAGCTGGAATGTGAGGGATGGCTACACCTTC.

This clone was picked up one time. This sequence joins TRBV11-2 and TRBJ1-2, with D hard to call. CDR1 and CDR2 from the germline V gene are SGHAT and FQNNGV. V was trimmed by 8 bases and J by 7 bases, leaving 5 bases between them. The CDR3 has 9 residues. CDR3 sequence reads: CASGFGYTF. DNA of the CDR3: TGTGCCAGCGGTTTTGGCTACACCTTC.

The J gene is TRBJ2-7, the V gene TRBV27; 8 bases line up with TRBD1. This CDR3 comprises 12 residues. Unmatched junction bases numbered 4, after V lost 5 bases and J lost 7 bases. The V gene's germline CDR1 is MNHEY and CDR2 SMNVEV (reference sequence). The CDR3: CASSIRGQEQYF. CDR3 nucleotide sequence: TGTGCCAGCAGTATCAGGGGGCAGGAGCAGTACTTC.

The gene calls are TRBV5-8 and TRBJ2-1; D is possibly TRBD2 (6 bases). CDR3 size: 11 residues. Deletions cut 9 bases from V and 6 bases from J, with 10 bases between. The germline CDR1 and CDR2 sequences are SGHTS and YDEGEE. The CDR3 reads CATGLSNEQFF. The CDR3 DNA is TGTGCCACCGGACTATCCAATGAGCAGTTCTTC. Looking up the rest from reference TRBV5-8 and TRBJ2-1 gives the full variable domain: EAGVTQSPTHLIKTRGQQATLRCSPISGHTSVYWYQQALGLGLQFLLWYDEGEERNRGNFPPRFSGRQFPNYSSELNVNALELEDSALYLCATGLSNEQFFGPGTRLTVL.

This rearrangement joins TRBV6-5 to TRBJ2-7; D gene ambiguous. CDR3 length: 14 residues. Trimming stripped 2 bases from V and 0 bases from J, with 8 bases between. CDR1 is MNHEY, CDR2 SVGAGI, per germline. CDR3: CASSYGRSSYEQYF. The CDR3 DNA is TGTGCCAGCAGTTACGGGCGGAGCTCCTACGAGCAGTACTTC.

The chain joins TRBV6-5 to TRBJ2-7, with a tentative D call TRBD2 (6 bases). Germline V gives CDR1 MNHEY, CDR2 SVGAGI. With 4 bases removed from V and 6 bases from J, the gap between germline ends came to 13 bases. The CDR3 runs to 13 residues. The CDR3 loop reads CASSSGLGSEQYF. As DNA, the CDR3 is TGTGCCAGCAGTTCGGGACTGGGCAGCGAGCAGTACTTC.

This chain uses TRBV28 with TRBJ2-4, with D possibly matching TRBD2 (6 bases). V lost 8 bases to trimming and J lost 0 bases, with 20 bases between them. Germline V gives CDR1 MDHEN, CDR2 SYDVKM. CDR3 length: 17 amino acids. Here the CDR3 reads CASRPRSGQLAKNIQYF. As DNA, the CDR3 is TGTGCCAGCCGTCCGAGAAGCGGGCAACTAGCCAAAAACATTCAGTACTTC.

The chain recombines TRBV5-1 with TRBJ2-7; D tentatively reads TRBD1 or TRBD2 (5 bases each). The CDR3 loop spans 17 amino acids. Deletions cut 5 bases from V and 1 base from J, with 22 bases between. CDR1 and CDR2 from the germline V gene are SGHRS and YFSETQ. CDR3 sequence reads: CASRRGPEGKSSYEQYF. CDR3 nucleotides: TGCGCCAGCAGACGGGGACCCGAAGGGAAGTCTTCCTACGAGCAGTACTTC.

The chain combines TRBV27 with TRBJ1-6; 9 positions match TRBD1. V gave up 6 bases and J gave up 7 bases; unmatched junction bases: 4. The CDR3 consists of 14 residues. Germline CDR1 MNHEY, CDR2 SMNVEV (reference sequence). The CDR3 DNA follows: TGTGCCAGCAGATCGACAGGGGGGAATTCACCCCTCCACTTT. Translating it yields CASRSTGGNSPLHF.

The chain has TRBV28 and TRBJ2-7; 7 bases fit TRBD1. This CDR3 has 14 amino acids. The V and J ends lost 3 bases and 4 bases, in that order; junction bases with no gene match: 6. Germline lookup yields CDR1 MDHEN and CDR2 SYDVKM. This CDR3 reads CASSFGTEEYEQYF. The CDR3 DNA sequence: TGTGCCAGCAGTTTCGGGACAGAAGAGTACGAGCAGTACTTC.

This chain links TRBV6-1 with TRBJ2-7; 7 bases agree with TRBD2. The junction had 7 bases not matched to a gene; V was cut back by 1 base and J by 1 base. The CDR3 length is 16 residues. CDR1 MNHNS and CDR2 SASEGT come from the germline V gene. The CDR3 bases are TGTGCCAGCAGTGAAGGTCCATGGGGGGGGTCCTACGAGCAGTACTTC. Residues: CASSEGPWGGSYEQYF.

In regard to this clone: Different DNA sequences within this sample yield the same CDR3. The CDR3 reads CASSYSAGGTDTQYF. Written as DNA, the CDR3 is TGTGCCAGCAGTTATTCAGCAGGGGGCACAGATACGCAGTATTTT. The genes are TRBV6-5 and TRBJ2-3, with D possibly being TRBD1 (6 bases). Germline values: CDR1 MNHEY, CDR2 SVGAGI. The germline V and J ends were trimmed by 3 bases and 1 base, with 11 bases remaining between them. The CDR3 spans 15 residues.